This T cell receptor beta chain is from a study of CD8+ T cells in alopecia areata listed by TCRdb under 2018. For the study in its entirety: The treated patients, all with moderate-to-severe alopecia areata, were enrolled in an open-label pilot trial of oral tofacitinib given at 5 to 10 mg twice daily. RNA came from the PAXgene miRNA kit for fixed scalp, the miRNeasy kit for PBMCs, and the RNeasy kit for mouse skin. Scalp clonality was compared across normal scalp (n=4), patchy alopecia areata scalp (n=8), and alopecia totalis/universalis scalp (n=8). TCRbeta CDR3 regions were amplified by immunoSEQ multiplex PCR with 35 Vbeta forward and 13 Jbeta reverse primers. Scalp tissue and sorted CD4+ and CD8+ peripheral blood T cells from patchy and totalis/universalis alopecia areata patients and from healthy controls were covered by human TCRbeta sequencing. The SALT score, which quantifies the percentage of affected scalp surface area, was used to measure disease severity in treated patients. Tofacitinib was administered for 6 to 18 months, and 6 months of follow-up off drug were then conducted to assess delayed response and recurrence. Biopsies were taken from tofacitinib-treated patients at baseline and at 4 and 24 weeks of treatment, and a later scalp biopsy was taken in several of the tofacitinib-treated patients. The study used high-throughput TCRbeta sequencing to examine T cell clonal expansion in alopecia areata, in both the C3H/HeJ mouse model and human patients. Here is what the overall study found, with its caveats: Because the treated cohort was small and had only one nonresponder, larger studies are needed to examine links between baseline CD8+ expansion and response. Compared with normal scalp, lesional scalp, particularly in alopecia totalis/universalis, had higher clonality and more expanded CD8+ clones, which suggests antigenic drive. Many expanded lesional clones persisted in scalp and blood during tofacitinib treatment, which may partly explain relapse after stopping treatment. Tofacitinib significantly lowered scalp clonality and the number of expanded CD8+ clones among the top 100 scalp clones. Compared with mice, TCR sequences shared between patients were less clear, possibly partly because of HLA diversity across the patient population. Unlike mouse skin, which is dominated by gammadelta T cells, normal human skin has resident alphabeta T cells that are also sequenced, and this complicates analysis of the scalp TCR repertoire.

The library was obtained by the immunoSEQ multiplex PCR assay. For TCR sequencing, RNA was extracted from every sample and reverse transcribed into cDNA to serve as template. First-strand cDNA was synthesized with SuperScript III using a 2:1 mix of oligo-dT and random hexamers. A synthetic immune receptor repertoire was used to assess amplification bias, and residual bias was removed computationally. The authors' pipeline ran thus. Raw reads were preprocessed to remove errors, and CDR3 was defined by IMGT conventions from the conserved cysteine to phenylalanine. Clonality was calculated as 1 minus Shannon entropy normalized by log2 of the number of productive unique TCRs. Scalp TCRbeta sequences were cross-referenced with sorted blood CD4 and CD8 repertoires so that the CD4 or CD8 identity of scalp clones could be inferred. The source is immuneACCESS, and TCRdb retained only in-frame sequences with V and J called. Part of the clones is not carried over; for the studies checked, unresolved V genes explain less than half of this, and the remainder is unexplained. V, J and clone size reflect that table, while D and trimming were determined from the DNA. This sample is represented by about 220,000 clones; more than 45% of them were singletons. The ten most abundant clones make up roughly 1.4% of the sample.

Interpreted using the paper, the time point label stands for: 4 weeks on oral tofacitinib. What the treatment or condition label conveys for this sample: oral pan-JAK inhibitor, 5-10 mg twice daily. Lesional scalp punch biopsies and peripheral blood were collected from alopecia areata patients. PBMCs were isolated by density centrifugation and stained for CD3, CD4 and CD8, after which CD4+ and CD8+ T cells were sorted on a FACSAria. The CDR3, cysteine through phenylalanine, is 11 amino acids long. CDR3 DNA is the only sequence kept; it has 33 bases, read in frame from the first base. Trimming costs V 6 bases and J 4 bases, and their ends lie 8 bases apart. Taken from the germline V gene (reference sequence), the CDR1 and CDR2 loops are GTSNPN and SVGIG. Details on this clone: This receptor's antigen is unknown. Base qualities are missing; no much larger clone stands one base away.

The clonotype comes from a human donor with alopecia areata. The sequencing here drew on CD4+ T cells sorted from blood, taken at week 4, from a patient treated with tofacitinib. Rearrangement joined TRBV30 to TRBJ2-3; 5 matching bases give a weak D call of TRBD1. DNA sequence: TGTGCCTGCGAAGGGGCAGATACGCAGTATTTT. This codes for CACEGADTQYF. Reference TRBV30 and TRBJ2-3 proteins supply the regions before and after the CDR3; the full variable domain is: SQTIHQWPATLVQPVGSPLSLECTVEGTSNPNLYWYRQAAGRGLQLLFYSVGIGQISSEVPQNLSASRPQDRQFILSSKKLLLSDSGFYLCACEGADTQYFGPGTRLTVL.